Below are 19 T cell receptor beta chains sequenced from a single sample in a study of CD8 T cells in Susac syndrome. Random hexamers served to reverse transcribe about 0.5 to 1 ug RNA. TCRdb fed the immunoSEQ multiplex PCR reads into MiXCR, producing one record per CDR3 protein. The sample lists more than 75,000 distinct CDR3 sequences; 85% to 95% were seen once. The source material was CD8+ T cells from PBMCs. The receptor source for this set is a human donor in good health.

This clonotype was counted between two and nine times. J is TRBJ2-1 and V is TRBV7-9; D gene unclear. With 6 bases removed from V and 6 bases from J, the gap between germline ends came to 12 bases. The CDR3 runs 13 residues. Per the germline V gene, CDR1 is SEHNR and CDR2 is FQNEAQ (reference sequence). The CDR3 DNA reads as TGTGCCAGCAGATCTGTGGCAGTCAATGAGCAGTTCTTC. This encodes CASRSVAVNEQFF.

This chain joins TRBV7-2 and TRBJ2-7; no firm D call. This CDR3 is built from 15 residues. V gave up 5 bases and J gave up 0 bases, with 14 bases separating them. Germline V gene data show CDR1 as SGHTA and CDR2 as FQGNSA. CDR3 nucleotides: TGTGCCAGCAGCATCTACAGAGACTTCTCCTACGAGCAGTACTTC. Translating it yields CASSIYRDFSYEQYF.

The genes are TRBV7-9 and TRBJ2-2, with D perhaps matching TRBD2 (6 bases). The CDR3 totals 14 residues. Trimming shortened V by 10 bases and J by 1 base, and 13 bases separated the two germline ends. Looked up from germline, CDR1 is SEHNR and CDR2 is FQNEAQ (reference sequence). CDR3 sequence reads: CATLPGVNTGELFF. The CDR3 region has the DNA TGTGCCACCCTCCCGGGGGTGAACACCGGGGAGCTGTTTTTT.

In its sample, this clonotype was seen once. The chain employs TRBV9 and TRBJ2-2, with 8 bases that match TRBD2. Germline CDR1 reads SGDLS; CDR2 reads YYNGEE. J was trimmed by 2 bases and V by 2 bases; bases with no gene match: 5. The CDR3 length is 16 residues. CDR3 loop: CASSVSSGVNTGELFF. The CDR3 region has the DNA TGTGCCAGCAGCGTGAGTAGCGGGGTTAACACCGGGGAGCTGTTTTTT.

The chain couples TRBV25-1 to TRBJ2-1; D possibly corresponds to TRBD1 (6 bases). The CDR3 runs to 15 residues. Germline V lookup: CDR1 MGHDK, CDR2 SYGVNS. The V and J ends lost 6 bases and 7 bases respectively, with 19 bases between them. For the CDR3, the DNA is TGTGCCAGCAGCCCCGGTGCGACAGGAGGAAATGAGCAGTTCTTC. Protein sequence: CASSPGATGGNEQFF.

The J gene is TRBJ1-1, the V gene TRBV6-5; D call uncertain. Looked up from germline, CDR1 is MNHEY and CDR2 is SVGAGI. V lost 2 bases to trimming and J lost 7 bases, with 11 bases between them. The CDR3 runs to 13 residues. The CDR3 is CASSYSVGVEAFF. The DNA for the CDR3 is TGTGCCAGCAGTTACAGTGTGGGTGTTGAAGCTTTCTTT.

The J gene is TRBJ1-1, the V gene TRBV9; the D is unclear. From germline, CDR1 is SGDLS and CDR2 YYNGEE. This CDR3 contains 18 residues. Trimming removed 1 base from V and 0 bases from J, with 19 bases in between. The CDR3 spells CASSVTMDGSPMNTEAFF. The CDR3 DNA sequence: TGTGCCAGCAGCGTAACAATGGACGGAAGCCCCATGAACACTGAAGCTTTCTTT.

V and J are TRBV12-3 or TRBV12-4 and TRBJ2-5, with D tentatively TRBD1 (6 bases). The CDR3 has 14 residues. The V end was cut by 4 bases, the J end by 0 bases, with 9 bases between. The CDR3 DNA sequence: TGTGCCAGCAGTTCCTGGACAGACCAAGAGACCCAGTACTTC. Encoded protein: CASSSWTDQETQYF.

This chain connects TRBV9 to TRBJ2-5; D gene uncertain. Germline V gene lookup returns CDR1 SGDLS and CDR2 YYNGEE. Trimming stripped 2 bases from V and 7 bases from J, with 6 bases between. The CDR3 length is 11 residues. The CDR3 loop is CASSVDGTQYF. In DNA, the CDR3 is TGTGCCAGCAGCGTTGACGGGACCCAGTACTTC.

This chain uses TRBV4-1 with TRBJ1-2; 7 bases map to TRBD1. The CDR3 is 13 amino acids. Per the germline V gene, CDR1 is MGHRA and CDR2 is YSYEKL. After removal of 3 bases from V and 4 bases from J, the junction contained 2 bases not matched to a gene. Here the CDR3 DNA reads TGCGCCAGCAGCCAGAGGACAGGCTATGGCTACACCTTC. This gives the protein CASSQRTGYGYTF.

This chain links TRBV7-9 with TRBJ2-7, with D maybe TRBD1 (6 bases). The V gene's germline CDR1 is SEHNR and CDR2 FQNEAQ (reference sequence). The ends were cut back, 3 bases at V and 5 bases at J, with 14 bases in the middle. The CDR3 sequence is 14 residues long. CDR3 DNA: TGTGCCAGCAGCTTTCACCGACAGGCGGACGAGCAGTACTTC. This gives the protein CASSFHRQADEQYF.

The gene calls are TRBV6-2 or TRBV6-3 and TRBJ2-7; D perhaps matches TRBD1 (5 bases). The CDR3 totals 14 residues. Trimming removed 2 bases from V and 2 bases from J, with 10 bases in between. The germline V gene encodes CDR1 MNHEY and CDR2 SVGEGT. The CDR3 region is CASSYGRETYEQYF. DNA of the CDR3: TGTGCCAGCAGTTACGGCAGGGAAACCTACGAGCAGTACTTC.

The rearrangement joins TRBV30 to TRBJ2-3, with 10 bases matching TRBD2. The CDR3 loop spans 14 amino acids. Unmatched junction bases numbered 6, after V lost 4 bases and J lost 5 bases. Per germline, CDR1 GTSNPN and CDR2 SVGIG (reference sequence). CDR3 in amino acids: CAWIASGSGDTQYF. The DNA for the CDR3 is TGTGCCTGGATAGCTAGCGGGAGCGGAGATACGCAGTATTTT.

V and J are TRBV7-9 and TRBJ2-2; tentatively, D is TRBD1 (6 bases). The CDR3 has 13 residues. Per germline, CDR1 SEHNR and CDR2 FQNEAQ (reference sequence). V lost 5 bases and J 5 bases, leaving 9 bases between the germline ends. The CDR3 DNA reads as TGTGCCAGCAGCAAACAGGGTACCGGGGAGCTGTTTTTT. Its translation: CASSKQGTGELFF.

V is TRBV27 and J is TRBJ2-3; 9 positions match TRBD1. In germline, CDR1 is MNHEY, CDR2 SMNVEV (reference sequence). The V and J ends lost 7 bases and 5 bases, in that order; junction bases with no gene match: 4. This CDR3 has 13 amino acids. The CDR3 nucleotides read TGTGCCAGCACTGGACAGGGGAGAGATACGCAGTATTTT. It yields the protein CASTGQGRDTQYF.

The chain combines TRBV28 with TRBJ2-1, with D uncertain. V lost 5 bases and J 8 bases, leaving 10 bases between the germline ends. The CDR3 is 12 residues long. Germline assignment: CDR1 MDHEN and CDR2 SYDVKM. The CDR3 nucleotides are TGTGCCAGCAGTCCCATGAACGATGAGCAGTTCTTC. This translates into CASSPMNDEQFF.

V gene TRBV5-1 combines with J gene TRBJ2-1, with D uncertain. The CDR3 is 14 residues long. Germline V gene data show CDR1 as SGHRS and CDR2 as YFSETQ. The ends were cut back, 4 bases at V and 7 bases at J, with 15 bases in the middle. CDR3 nucleotides: TGCGCCAGCAGCCTTCATGACTCTAGGAATGAGCAGTTCTTC. It yields the protein CASSLHDSRNEQFF.

The CDR3, as DNA: TGTGCCAGCAGCGCCTCGGGACAGGGAGAAAAACTGTTTTTT. Translating gives CASSASGQGEKLFF. The V and J genes are TRBV9 and TRBJ1-4; 9 bases are shared with TRBD1. Germline CDR1 and CDR2: SGDLS and YYNGEE. The CDR3 contains 14 residues. The J segment lost 8 bases and the V segment lost 3 bases, leaving 5 bases of the junction unmatched.

The V gene is TRBV2, the J gene TRBJ2-7, with D possibly being TRBD2 (5 bases). The CDR3 runs 12 residues. V dropped 11 bases and J dropped 2 bases, with 13 bases sitting between them. CDR1 SNHLY and CDR2 FYNNEI come from the germline V gene. The CDR3 sequence: CALGGWAYEQYF. The CDR3 nucleotides read TGTGCCCTTGGCGGGTGGGCCTACGAGCAGTACTTC.